Below, one T cell receptor (beta chain) is given with its context. This specimen comes from a study of T cell changes during pregnancy in multiple sclerosis. The trim removed 5 bases at V and 2 bases at J, leaving 7 bases unmatched. The germline gives CDR1 MDHEN, CDR2 SYDVKM. The CDR3 length is 15 residues. Method: immunoSEQ multiplex PCR; TCRdb's copy keeps in-frame clones and lacks some. The table includes under 100,000 clones, roughly 96% detected once. The receptor was derived from a female donor with multiple sclerosis, enrolled in a pregnancy study. The rearrangement links TRBV28 to TRBJ2-7; 9 bases map to TRBD2. Sequencing was performed on peripheral blood, taken in the second trimester of pregnancy. The CDR3 DNA sequence: TGTGCCAGCAGTCTATTAGCGGGAGTTGCCTACGAGCAGTACTTC. Translated, it gives CASSLLAGVAYEQYF.